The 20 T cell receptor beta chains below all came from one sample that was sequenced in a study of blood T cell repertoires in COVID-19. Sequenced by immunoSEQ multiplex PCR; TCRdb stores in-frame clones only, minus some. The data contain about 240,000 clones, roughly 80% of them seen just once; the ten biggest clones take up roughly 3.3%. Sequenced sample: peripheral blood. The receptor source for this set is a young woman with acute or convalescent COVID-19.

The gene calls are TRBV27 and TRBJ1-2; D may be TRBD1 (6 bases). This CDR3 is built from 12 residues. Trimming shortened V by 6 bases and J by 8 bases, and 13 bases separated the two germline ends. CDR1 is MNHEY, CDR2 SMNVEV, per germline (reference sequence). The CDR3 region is CASRGGGWGYTF. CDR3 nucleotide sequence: TGTGCCAGCAGGGGAGGGGGTTGGGGCTACACCTTC.

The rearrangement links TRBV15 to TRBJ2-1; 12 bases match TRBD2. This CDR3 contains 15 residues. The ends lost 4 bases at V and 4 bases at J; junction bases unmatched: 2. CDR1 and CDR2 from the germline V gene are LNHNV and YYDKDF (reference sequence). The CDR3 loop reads CATSTGTSGYNEQFF. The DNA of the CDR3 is TGTGCCACCAGCACCGGGACTAGCGGGTACAATGAGCAGTTCTTC.

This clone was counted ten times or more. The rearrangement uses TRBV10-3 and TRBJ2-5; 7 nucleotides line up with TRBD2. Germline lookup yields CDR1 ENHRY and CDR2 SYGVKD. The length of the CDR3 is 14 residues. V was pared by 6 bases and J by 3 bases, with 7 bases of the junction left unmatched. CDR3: CAIRASGPEETQYF. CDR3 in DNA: TGTGCCATCAGGGCTAGCGGACCAGAAGAGACCCAGTACTTC.

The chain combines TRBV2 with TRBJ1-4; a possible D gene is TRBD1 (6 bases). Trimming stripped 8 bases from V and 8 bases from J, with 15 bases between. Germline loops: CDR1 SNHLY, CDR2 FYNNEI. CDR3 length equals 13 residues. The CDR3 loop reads CASLQGWAEKLFF. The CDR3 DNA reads TGTGCCAGCCTACAGGGTTGGGCCGAAAAACTGTTTTTT.

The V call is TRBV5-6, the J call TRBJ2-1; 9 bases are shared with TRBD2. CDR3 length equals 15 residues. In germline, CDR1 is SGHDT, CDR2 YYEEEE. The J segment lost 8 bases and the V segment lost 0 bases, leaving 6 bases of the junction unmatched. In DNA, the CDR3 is TGTGCCAGCAGCTTGGTAGCTAGCGGGATCGATGAGCAGTTCTTC. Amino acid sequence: CASSLVASGIDEQFF.

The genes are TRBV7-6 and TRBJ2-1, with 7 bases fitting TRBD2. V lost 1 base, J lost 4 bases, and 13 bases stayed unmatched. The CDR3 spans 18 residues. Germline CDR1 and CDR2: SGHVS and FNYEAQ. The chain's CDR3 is CASSLGPSGTVIYNEQFF. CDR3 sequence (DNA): TGTGCCAGCAGCTTAGGTCCTAGCGGCACAGTTATTTACAATGAGCAGTTCTTC.

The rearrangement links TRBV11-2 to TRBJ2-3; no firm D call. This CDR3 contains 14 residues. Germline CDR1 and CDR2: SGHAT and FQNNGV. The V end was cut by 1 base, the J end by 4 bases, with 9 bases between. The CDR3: CASSLAVLSDTQYF. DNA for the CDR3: TGTGCCAGCAGCTTAGCCGTATTATCAGATACGCAGTATTTT.

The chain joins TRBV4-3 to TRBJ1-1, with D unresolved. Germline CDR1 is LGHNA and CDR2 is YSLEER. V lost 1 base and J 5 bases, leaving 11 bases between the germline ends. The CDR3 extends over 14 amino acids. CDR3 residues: CASSQAFGITEAFF. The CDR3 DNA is TGCGCCAGCAGCCAAGCTTTCGGGATAACTGAAGCTTTCTTT.

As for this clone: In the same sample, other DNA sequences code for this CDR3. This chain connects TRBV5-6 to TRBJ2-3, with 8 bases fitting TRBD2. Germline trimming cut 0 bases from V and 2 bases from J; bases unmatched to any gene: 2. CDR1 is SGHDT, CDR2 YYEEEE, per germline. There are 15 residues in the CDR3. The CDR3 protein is CASSLVSGITDTQYF. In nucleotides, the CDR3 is TGTGCCAGCAGCTTGGTTAGCGGGATCACAGATACGCAGTATTTT.

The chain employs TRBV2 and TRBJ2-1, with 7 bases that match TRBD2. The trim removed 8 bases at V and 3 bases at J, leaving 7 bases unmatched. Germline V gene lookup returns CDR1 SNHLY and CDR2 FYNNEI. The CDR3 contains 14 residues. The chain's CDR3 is CASGPSGYYNEQFF. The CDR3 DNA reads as TGTGCCAGCGGGCCTAGCGGTTACTACAATGAGCAGTTCTTC. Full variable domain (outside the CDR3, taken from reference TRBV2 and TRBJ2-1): EPEVTQTPSHQVTQMGQEVILRCVPISNHLYFYWYRQILGQKVEFLVSFYNNEISEKSEIFDDQFSVERPDGSNFTLKIRSTKLEDSAMYFCASGPSGYYNEQFFGPGTRLTVL.

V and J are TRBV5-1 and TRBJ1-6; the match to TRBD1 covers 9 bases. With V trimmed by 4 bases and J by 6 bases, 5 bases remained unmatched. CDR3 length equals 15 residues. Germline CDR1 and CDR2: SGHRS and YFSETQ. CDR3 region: CASSLLDRGNSPLHF. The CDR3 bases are TGCGCCAGCAGCCTTCTGGACAGGGGTAATTCACCCCTCCACTTT.

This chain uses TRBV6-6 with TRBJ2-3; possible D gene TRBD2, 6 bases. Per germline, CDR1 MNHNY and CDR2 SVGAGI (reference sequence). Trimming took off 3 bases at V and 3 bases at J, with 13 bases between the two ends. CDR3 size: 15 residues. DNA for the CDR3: TGTGCCAGCAGTTATTCTATGGGGGGAACAGATACGCAGTATTTT. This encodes CASSYSMGGTDTQYF.

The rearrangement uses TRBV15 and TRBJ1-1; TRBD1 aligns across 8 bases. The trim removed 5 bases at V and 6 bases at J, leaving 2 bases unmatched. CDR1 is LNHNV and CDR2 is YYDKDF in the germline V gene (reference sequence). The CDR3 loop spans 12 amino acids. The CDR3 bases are TGTGCCACCAGCCCAGGGGGCCCTGAAGCTTTCTTT. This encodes CATSPGGPEAFF.

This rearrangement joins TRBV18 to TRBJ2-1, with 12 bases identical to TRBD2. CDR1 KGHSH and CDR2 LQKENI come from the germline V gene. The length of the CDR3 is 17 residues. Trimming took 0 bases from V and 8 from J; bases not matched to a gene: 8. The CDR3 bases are TGTGCCAGCTCACCACCCGCCGGGACTAGCGGGTACGATGAGCAGTTCTTC. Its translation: CASSPPAGTSGYDEQFF.

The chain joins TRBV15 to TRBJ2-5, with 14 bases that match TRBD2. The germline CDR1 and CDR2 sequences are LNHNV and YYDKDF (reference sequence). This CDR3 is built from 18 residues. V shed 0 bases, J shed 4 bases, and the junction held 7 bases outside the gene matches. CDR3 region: CATSREVGTSGSGETQYF. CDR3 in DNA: TGTGCCACCAGCAGAGAGGTGGGGACTAGCGGGAGCGGAGAGACCCAGTACTTC.

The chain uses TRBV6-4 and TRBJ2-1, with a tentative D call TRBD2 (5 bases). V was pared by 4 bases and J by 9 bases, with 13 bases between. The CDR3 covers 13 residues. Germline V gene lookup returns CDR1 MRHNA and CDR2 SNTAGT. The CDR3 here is CASSVVVGVEQFF. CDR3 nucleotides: TGTGCCAGCAGTGTAGTAGTCGGGGTTGAGCAGTTCTTC.

The CDR3 here is CASRQGQGNYGYTF. In DNA form, the CDR3 reads TGTGCCAGTAGACAAGGACAGGGCAACTATGGCTACACCTTC. This chain links TRBV19 with TRBJ1-2; 8 positions agree with TRBD1. In germline, CDR1 is LNHDA, CDR2 SQIVND (reference sequence). Trimming took 6 bases from V and 2 from J; bases not matched to a gene: 5. This CDR3 has 14 residues. The variable domain in full, completed from reference TRBV19 and TRBJ1-2, reads DGGITQSPKYLFRKEGQNVTLSCEQNLNHDAMYWYRQDPGQGLRLIYYSQIVNDFQKGDIAEGYSVSREKKESFPLTVTSAQKNPTAFYLCASRQGQGNYGYTFGSGTRLTVV.

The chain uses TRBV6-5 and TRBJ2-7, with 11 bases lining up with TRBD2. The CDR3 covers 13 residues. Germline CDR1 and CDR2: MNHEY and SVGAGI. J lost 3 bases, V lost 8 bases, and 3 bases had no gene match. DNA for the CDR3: TGTGCCAGCGGGACTAGCGGACGCTACGAGCAGTACTTC. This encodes CASGTSGRYEQYF.

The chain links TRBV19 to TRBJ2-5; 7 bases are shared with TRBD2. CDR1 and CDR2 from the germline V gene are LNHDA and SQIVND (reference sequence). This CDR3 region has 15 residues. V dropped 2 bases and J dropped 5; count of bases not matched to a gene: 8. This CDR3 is CASSITPGLSETQYF. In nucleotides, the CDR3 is TGTGCCAGTAGTATAACCCCGGGACTATCGGAGACCCAGTACTTC. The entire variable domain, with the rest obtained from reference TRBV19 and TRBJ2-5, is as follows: DGGITQSPKYLFRKEGQNVTLSCEQNLNHDAMYWYRQDPGQGLRLIYYSQIVNDFQKGDIAEGYSVSREKKESFPLTVTSAQKNPTAFYLCASSITPGLSETQYFGPGTRLLVL.

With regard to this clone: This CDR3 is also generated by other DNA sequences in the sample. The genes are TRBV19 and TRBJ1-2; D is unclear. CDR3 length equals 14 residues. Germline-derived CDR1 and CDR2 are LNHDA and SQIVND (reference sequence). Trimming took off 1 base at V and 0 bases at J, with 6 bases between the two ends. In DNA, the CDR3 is TGTGCCAGTAGTATAGGGTCAGCTAACTATGGCTACACCTTC. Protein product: CASSIGSANYGYTF.